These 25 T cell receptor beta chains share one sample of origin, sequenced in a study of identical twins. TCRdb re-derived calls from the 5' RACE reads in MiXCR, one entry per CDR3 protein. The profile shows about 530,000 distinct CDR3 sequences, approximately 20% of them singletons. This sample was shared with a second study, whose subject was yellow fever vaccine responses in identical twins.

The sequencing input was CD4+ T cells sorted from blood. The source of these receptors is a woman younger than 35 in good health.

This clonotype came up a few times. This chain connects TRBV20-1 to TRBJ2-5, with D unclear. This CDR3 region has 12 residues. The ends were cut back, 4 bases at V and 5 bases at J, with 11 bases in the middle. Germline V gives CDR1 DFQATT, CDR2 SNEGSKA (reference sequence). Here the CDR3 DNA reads TGCAGTGCTAATCGCCAAAGGGAGACCCAGTACTTC. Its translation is CSANRQRETQYF.

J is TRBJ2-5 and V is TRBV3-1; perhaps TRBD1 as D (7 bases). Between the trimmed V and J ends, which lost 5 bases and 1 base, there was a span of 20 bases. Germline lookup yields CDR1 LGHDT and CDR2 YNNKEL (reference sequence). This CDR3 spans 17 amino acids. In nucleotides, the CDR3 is TGTGCCAGCAGCTCTACTATCAGGGGGGCAATCCAAGAGACCCAGTACTTC. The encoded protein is CASSSTIRGAIQETQYF.

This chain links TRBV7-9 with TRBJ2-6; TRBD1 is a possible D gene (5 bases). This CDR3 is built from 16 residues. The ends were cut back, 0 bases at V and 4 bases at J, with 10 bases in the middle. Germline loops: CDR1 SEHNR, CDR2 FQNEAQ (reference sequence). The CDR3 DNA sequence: TGTGCCAGCAGCTTAGCGGCAGGGAACGGGGCCAACGTCCTGACTTTC. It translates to CASSLAAGNGANVLTF.

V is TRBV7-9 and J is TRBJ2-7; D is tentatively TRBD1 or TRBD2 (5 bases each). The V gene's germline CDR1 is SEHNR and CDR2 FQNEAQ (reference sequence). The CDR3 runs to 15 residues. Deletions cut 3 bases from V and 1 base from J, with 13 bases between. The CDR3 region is CASSFYGTSSYEQYF. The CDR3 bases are TGTGCCAGCAGCTTCTACGGGACGTCTTCCTACGAGCAGTACTTC.

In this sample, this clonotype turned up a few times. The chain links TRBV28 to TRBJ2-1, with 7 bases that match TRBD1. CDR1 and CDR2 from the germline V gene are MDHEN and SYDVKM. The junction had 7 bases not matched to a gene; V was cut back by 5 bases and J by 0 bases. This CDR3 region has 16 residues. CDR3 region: CASSHSQGSSYNEQFF. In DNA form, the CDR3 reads TGTGCCAGCAGTCACTCACAGGGGTCCTCCTACAATGAGCAGTTCTTC.

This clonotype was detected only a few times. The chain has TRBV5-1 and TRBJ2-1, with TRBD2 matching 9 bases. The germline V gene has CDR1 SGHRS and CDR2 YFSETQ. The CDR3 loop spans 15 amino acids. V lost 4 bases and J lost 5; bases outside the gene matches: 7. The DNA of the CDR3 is TGCGCCAGCAGCCCGGGACTAGCCTCGAACAATGAGCAGTTCTTC. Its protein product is CASSPGLASNNEQFF.

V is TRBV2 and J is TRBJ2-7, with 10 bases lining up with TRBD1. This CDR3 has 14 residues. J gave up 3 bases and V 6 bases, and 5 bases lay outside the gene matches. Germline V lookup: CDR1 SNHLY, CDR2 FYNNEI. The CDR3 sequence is CASSRDRGNYEQYV. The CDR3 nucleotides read TGTGCCAGCAGCCGGGACAGGGGTAACTACGAGCAGTACGTC.

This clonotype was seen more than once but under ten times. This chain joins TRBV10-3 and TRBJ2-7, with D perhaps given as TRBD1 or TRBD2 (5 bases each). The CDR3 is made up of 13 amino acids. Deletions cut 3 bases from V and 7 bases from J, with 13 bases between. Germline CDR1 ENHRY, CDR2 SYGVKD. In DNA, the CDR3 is TGTGCCATCAGTGATTTCCGGGACCAGGAGCAGTACTTC. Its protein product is CAISDFRDQEQYF.

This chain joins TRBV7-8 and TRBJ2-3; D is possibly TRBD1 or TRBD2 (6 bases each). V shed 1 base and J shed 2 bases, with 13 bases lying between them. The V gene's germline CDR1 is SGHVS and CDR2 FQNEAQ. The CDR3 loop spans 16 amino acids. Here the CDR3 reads CASSLGVGGHTDTQYF. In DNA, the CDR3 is TGTGCCAGCAGCTTAGGAGTTGGGGGGCACACAGATACGCAGTATTTT.

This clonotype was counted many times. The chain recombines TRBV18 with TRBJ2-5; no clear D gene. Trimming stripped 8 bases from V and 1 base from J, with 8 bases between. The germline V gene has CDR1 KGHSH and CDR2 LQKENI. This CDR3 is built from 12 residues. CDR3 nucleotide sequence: TGTGCCAGCAGCCGCCTCCAAGAGACCCAGTACTTC. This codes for CASSRLQETQYF.

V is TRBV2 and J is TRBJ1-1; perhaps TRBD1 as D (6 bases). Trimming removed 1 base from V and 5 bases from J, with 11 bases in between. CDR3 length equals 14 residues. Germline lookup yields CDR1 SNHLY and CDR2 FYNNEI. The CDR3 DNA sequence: TGTGCCAGCAGTGAAGGACAGGTCCGGACTGAAGCTTTCTTT. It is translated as CASSEGQVRTEAFF.

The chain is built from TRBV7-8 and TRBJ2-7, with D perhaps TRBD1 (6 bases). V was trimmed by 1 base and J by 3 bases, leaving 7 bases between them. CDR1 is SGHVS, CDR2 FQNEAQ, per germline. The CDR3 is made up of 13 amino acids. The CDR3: CASSLGQVYEQYV. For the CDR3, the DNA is TGTGCCAGCAGCTTAGGACAGGTCTACGAGCAGTACGTC.

The CDR3 nucleotides are TGTGCCAGCAGCCCGAGGGACATCTCGAACACTGAAGCTTTCTTT. It yields the protein CASSPRDISNTEAFF. The rearrangement joins TRBV11-2 to TRBJ1-1, with a tentative D call TRBD1 (6 bases). The length of the CDR3 is 15 residues. Per germline, CDR1 SGHAT and CDR2 FQNNGV. V lost 5 bases and J 1 base, leaving 14 bases between the germline ends.

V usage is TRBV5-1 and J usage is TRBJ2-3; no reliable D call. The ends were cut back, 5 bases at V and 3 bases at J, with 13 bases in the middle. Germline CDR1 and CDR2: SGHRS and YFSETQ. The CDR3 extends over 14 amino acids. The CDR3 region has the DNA TGCGCCAGCAGAGGACCTCCACCGACAGATACGCAGTATTTT. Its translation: CASRGPPPTDTQYF.

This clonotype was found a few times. The CDR3 DNA is TGTGCCAGCAGTCTCTACCCAGCTGGTAGCTCCTACAATGAGCAGTTCTTC. This gives the protein CASSLYPAGSSYNEQFF. The chain joins TRBV28 to TRBJ2-1; no definite D call. Germline V lookup: CDR1 MDHEN, CDR2 SYDVKM. Trimming left V 5 bases short and J 0 bases short, with 17 bases between. The CDR3 is made up of 17 amino acids.

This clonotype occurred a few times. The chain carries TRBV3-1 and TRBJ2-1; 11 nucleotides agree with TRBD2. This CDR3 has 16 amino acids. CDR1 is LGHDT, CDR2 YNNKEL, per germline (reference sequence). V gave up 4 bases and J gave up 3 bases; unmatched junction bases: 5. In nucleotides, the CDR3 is TGTGCCAGCAGCCCCTTACTAGCGGGAGTCTACAATGAGCAGTTCTTC. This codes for CASSPLLAGVYNEQFF.

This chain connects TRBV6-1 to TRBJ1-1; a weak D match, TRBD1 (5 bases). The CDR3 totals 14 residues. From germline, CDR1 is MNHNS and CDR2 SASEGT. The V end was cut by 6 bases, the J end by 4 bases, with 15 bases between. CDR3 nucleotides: TGTGCCAGCAGCCTAACCGGCGGGGCCACTGAAGCTTTCTTT. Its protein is CASSLTGGATEAFF.

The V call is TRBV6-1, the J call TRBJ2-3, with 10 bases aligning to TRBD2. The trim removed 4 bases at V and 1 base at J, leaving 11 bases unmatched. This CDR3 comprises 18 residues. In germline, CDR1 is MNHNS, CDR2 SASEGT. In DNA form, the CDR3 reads TGTGCCAGCAGTGCGCTAGCGGGGGTTAATACCGGCACAGATACGCAGTATTTT. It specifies CASSALAGVNTGTDTQYF.

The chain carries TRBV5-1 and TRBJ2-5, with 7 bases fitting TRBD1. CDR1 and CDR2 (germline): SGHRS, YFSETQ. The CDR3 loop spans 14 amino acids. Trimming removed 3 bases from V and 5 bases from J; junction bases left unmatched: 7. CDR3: CASSSTGIGETQYF. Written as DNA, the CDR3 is TGCGCCAGCAGCTCGACAGGGATTGGGGAGACCCAGTACTTC.

The CDR3 nucleotides read TGTGCCAGCAAGCCGGGACAGGAAAATTCACCCCTCCACTTT. This codes for CASKPGQENSPLHF. The chain has TRBV6-1 and TRBJ1-6; 8 bases are shared with TRBD1. Per the germline V gene, CDR1 is MNHNS and CDR2 is SASEGT. CDR3 size: 14 residues. With V trimmed by 7 bases and J by 7 bases, 6 bases remained unmatched.

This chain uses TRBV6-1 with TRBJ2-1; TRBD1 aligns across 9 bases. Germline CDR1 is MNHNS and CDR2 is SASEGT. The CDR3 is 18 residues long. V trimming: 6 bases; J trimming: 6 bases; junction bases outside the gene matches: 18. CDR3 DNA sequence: TGTGCCAGCAGAACGGGACAGGGCGGTGCTTGGGGTGCCAATGAGCAGTTCTTC. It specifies CASRTGQGGAWGANEQFF.

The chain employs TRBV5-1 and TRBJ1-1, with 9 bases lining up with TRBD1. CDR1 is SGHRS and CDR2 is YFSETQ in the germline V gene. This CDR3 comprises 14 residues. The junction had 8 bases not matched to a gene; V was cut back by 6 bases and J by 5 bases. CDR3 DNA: TGCGCCAGCACCCTACAGGGGGCTGCAACTGAAGCTTTCTTT. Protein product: CASTLQGAATEAFF.

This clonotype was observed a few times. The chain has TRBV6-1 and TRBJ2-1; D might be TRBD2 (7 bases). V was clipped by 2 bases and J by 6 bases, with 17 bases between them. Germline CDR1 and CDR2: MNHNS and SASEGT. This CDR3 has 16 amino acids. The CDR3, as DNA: TGTGCCAGCAGTGAACTTAGGGGGAGGGCCTTCAATGAGCAGTTCTTC. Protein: CASSELRGRAFNEQFF.

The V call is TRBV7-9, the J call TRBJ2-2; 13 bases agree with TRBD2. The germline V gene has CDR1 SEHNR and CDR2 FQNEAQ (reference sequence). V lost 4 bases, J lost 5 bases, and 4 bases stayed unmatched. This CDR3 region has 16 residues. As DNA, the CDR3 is TGTGCCAGCAGCTCCGGACTAGCGGGAGAAACCGGGGAGCTGTTTTTT. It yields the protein CASSSGLAGETGELFF.

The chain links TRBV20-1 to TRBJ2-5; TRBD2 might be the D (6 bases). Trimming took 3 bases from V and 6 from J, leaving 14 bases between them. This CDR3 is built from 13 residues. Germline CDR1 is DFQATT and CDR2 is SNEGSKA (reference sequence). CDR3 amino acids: CSASSGGAKTQYF. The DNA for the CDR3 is TGCAGTGCTAGTAGCGGTGGGGCCAAGACCCAGTACTTC.